The present T cell receptor beta chain was sequenced within a study of identifying expanded T cells in peripheral blood. Clones were sequenced by immunoSEQ multiplex PCR, and TCRdb holds only the in-frame ones, with some missing. The sample consists of about 110,000 clones, around nine tenths of them appearing once. No infections or other immune events were documented during collection. This CDR3 region has 15 residues. In germline, CDR1 is MNHNY, CDR2 SVGAGI (reference sequence). V lost 2 bases and J lost 14; bases outside the gene matches: 12. This sequence joins TRBV6-6 and TRBJ1-6, with 7 nucleotides matching TRBD1. This clonotype originated in a person aged 18 to 70 in good health. Sequenced input: blood. The CDR3 DNA is TGTGCCAGCAGTTACGAGGGGGCCCCGGTTTGGGCCCTCCACTTT. This translates into CASSYEGAPVWALHF.